The 10 T cell receptor beta chains reported below all come from one sample, sequenced in a study of blood T cells in healthy people across ages. Using a J-beta primer mix together with a sample-barcoded 5' primer, a second PCR was run for roughly 6 to 11 cycles. TCRdb used MiXCR to reprocess the 5' RACE reads, holding one entry per CDR3 protein. This table holds hundreds of thousands of distinct CDR3 sequences, about half found once. The sequencing sample was made of blood. These receptors were collected from a woman aged 60-75 years in good health.

The chain carries TRBV20-1 and TRBJ2-1; perhaps TRBD1 as D (5 bases). Trimming shortened V by 3 bases and J by 9 bases, and 9 bases separated the two germline ends. This CDR3 is 11 amino acids long. Germline V lookup: CDR1 DFQATT, CDR2 SNEGSKA (reference sequence). The CDR3, as DNA: TGCAGTGCTAGGGGGCCGGGTGAGCAGTTCTTC. Translated, it gives CSARGPGEQFF.

V and J are TRBV29-1 and TRBJ1-1; TRBD1 agrees at 9 bases. The CDR3 extends over 11 amino acids. The germline gives CDR1 SQVTM, CDR2 ANQGSEA. V gave up 6 bases and J gave up 7 bases; unmatched junction bases: 3. CDR3 DNA: TGCAGCGTGGGGACAGGGAGTGAAGCTTTCTTT. This sequence encodes CSVGTGSEAFF.

This clonotype has more than one count but fewer than ten. This chain joins TRBV10-3 and TRBJ2-3; D unresolved. The length of the CDR3 is 11 residues. V gave up 4 bases and J gave up 11 bases, with 10 bases separating them. Germline CDR1 reads ENHRY; CDR2 reads SYGVKD. The CDR3 nucleotides are TGTGCCATCAGTGTCGGAACGGAGCAGTATTTT. It is translated as CAISVGTEQYF.

The V call is TRBV28, the J call TRBJ1-3, with TRBD1 matching over 7 bases. The junction had 8 bases not matched to a gene; V was cut back by 4 bases and J by 5 bases. The CDR3 extends over 15 amino acids. The germline CDR1 and CDR2 sequences are MDHEN and SYDVKM. Here the CDR3 DNA reads TGTGCCAGCAGTTCCCCAGGCAGGGGGAGAAACACCATATATTTT. It translates to CASSSPGRGRNTIYF. Combining the CDR3 with reference TRBV28 and TRBJ1-3 gives the whole variable domain DVKVTQSSRYLVKRTGEKVFLECVQDMDHENMFWYRQDPGLGLRLIYFSYDVKMKEKGDIPEGYSVSREKKERFSLILESASTNQTSMYLCASSSPGRGRNTIYFGEGSWLTVV.

This clonotype showed up just a few times. The rearrangement links TRBV7-2 to TRBJ2-1; 9 bases are a match to TRBD1. The CDR3 is made up of 17 amino acids. Germline V gene sequence: CDR1 SGHTA, CDR2 FQGNSA. V lost 5 bases to trimming and J lost 4 bases; unmatched junction nucleotides: 12. CDR3 nucleotides: TGTGCCAGCAGCCTGGGACAGGGATCCTTTTCTTACAATGAGCAGTTCTTC. This codes for CASSLGQGSFSYNEQFF. The entire variable domain, with the rest obtained from reference TRBV7-2 and TRBJ2-1, is as follows: GAGVSQSPSNKVTEKGKDVELRCDPISGHTALYWYRQSLGQGLEFLIYFQGNSAPDKSGLPSDRFSAERTGGSVSTLTIQRTQQEDSAVYLCASSLGQGSFSYNEQFFGPGTRLTVL.

This clonotype was seen a handful of times. The genes are TRBV6-5 and TRBJ2-7, with D tentatively TRBD2 (6 bases). Germline V gives CDR1 MNHEY, CDR2 SVGAGI. Trimming shortened V by 0 bases and J by 0 bases, and 12 bases separated the two germline ends. There are 16 residues in the CDR3. The CDR3 loop is CASSYSTGEASYEQYF. DNA of the CDR3: TGTGCCAGCAGTTACTCTACGGGGGAGGCCTCCTACGAGCAGTACTTC.

This clonotype was counted only a few times. This rearrangement joins TRBV20-1 to TRBJ2-5; D remains unclear. This CDR3 has 11 amino acids. The V end was cut by 3 bases, the J end by 5 bases, with 7 bases between. The germline gives CDR1 DFQATT, CDR2 SNEGSKA (reference sequence). The CDR3 DNA follows: TGCAGTGCTAGCTTCGGGGAGACCCAGTACTTC. This sequence encodes CSASFGETQYF.

This clonotype turned up a few times. The rearrangement joins TRBV7-3 to TRBJ1-1, with D uncertain. Trimming took off 2 bases at V and 1 base at J, with 8 bases between the two ends. The CDR3 loop spans 14 amino acids. The germline V gene encodes CDR1 SGHTA and CDR2 FQGTGA. Written as DNA, the CDR3 is TGTGCCAGCAGCTTAGGAGGGAAGAACACTGAAGCTTTCTTT. It specifies CASSLGGKNTEAFF.

A note on this clonotype: The junction departs from the called germline gene at one end, perhaps through a read error. V is TRBV29-1 and J is TRBJ1-1; 12 bases fit TRBD1. Germline values: CDR1 SQVTM, CDR2 ANQGSEA. This CDR3 has 18 residues. CDR3 loop: CSVKPRDRGLEMNTEAFF. The CDR3 DNA is TGCAGCGTGAAGCCCCGGGACAGGGGGCTCGAGATGAACACTGAGGCTTTCTTT. The full variable domain, rest sourced from reference TRBV29-1 and TRBJ1-1, is SAVISQKPSRDICQRGTSLTIQCQVDSQVTMMFWYRQQPGQSLTLIATANQGSEATYESGFVIDKFPISRPNLTFSTLTVSNMSPEDSSIYLCSVKPRDRGLEMNTEAFFGQGTRLTVV.

The rearrangement joins TRBV18 to TRBJ2-5, with TRBD1 matching 7 bases. This CDR3 comprises 15 residues. Unmatched junction bases numbered 5, after V lost 3 bases and J lost 1 base. Germline loops: CDR1 KGHSH, CDR2 LQKENI. The CDR3 protein is CASSPTSGGQETQYF. The CDR3 DNA is TGTGCCAGCTCACCCACCTCAGGGGGCCAAGAGACCCAGTACTTC.